What follows is one T cell receptor beta chain and its context. Generated by immunoSEQ multiplex PCR, the TCRdb table keeps only in-frame clones and is missing some. The sample holds approximately 75,000 clones, 65% to 90% seen once. The entry originates in a study of blood T cell repertoires in COVID-19. The CDR3 is made up of 14 amino acids. Trimming removed 0 bases from V and 5 bases from J, with 10 bases in between. Germline lookup yields CDR1 SGDLS and CDR2 YYNGEE. This clonotype was obtained from a man younger than 40 with COVID-19, enrolled during active disease. V is TRBV9 and J is TRBJ2-3; perhaps TRBD1 as D (5 bases). What was sequenced was peripheral blood. In DNA, the CDR3 is TGTGCCAGCAGCGTAGAAGGGGCCCTAGATACGCAGTATTTT. This encodes CASSVEGALDTQYF.